The present T cell receptor beta chain was sequenced within a study of blood T cell repertoires in COVID-19. This CDR3 contains 15 residues. V was clipped by 0 bases and J by 7 bases, with 10 bases between them. CDR1 and CDR2 from the germline V gene are MGHRA and YSYEKL. This clone was counted only a few times. This sample includes further DNA sequences coding for the same CDR3. Source study methods: Counts of nucleated cells, estimated from reference gene primer amplification, were obtained. The assay was immunoSEQ multiplex PCR, and TCRdb's table has in-frame clones only and misses some. D and trimming were read from the DNA, whereas the V and J calls and clone size are those reported in that table. The sample consists of approximately 300,000 clones, around 89% of them appearing once.

The TCR sequence derives from a man aged 35-49 years with acute or convalescent COVID-19. J is TRBJ1-6 and V is TRBV4-1, with D unresolved. Sequenced input: peripheral blood. This chain's CDR3 is CASSQDPIPNSPLHF. Written as DNA, the CDR3 is TGCGCCAGCAGCCAAGATCCTATCCCGAATTCACCCCTCCACTTT.